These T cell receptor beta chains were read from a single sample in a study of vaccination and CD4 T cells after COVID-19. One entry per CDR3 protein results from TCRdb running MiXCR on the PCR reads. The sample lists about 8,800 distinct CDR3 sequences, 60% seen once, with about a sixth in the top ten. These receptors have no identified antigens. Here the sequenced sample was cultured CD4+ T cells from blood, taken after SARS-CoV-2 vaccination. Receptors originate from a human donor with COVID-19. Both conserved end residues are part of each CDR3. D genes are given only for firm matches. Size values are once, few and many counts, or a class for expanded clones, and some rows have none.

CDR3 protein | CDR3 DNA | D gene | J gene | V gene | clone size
CASRLVITAGYTF | TGTGCAAGTCGCTTAGTTATAACGGCAGGCTACACCTTC | NA | TRBJ1-2 | TRBV12-2 | NA
CSAPGGTQLTEAFF | TGCAGTGCGCCAGGCGGGACACAACTCACTGAAGCTTTCTTT | NA | TRBJ1-1 | TRBV20-1 | once
CSAKTGVSGYTF | TGCAGTGCAAAGACAGGGGTGAGTGGCTACACCTTC | TRBD1 | TRBJ1-2 | TRBV20-1 | NA
CASSYGISNQPQHF | TGTGCCAGCAGTTATGGAATTAGCAATCAGCCCCAGCATTTT | NA | TRBJ1-5 | TRBV6-5 | NA
CASSPIQGRTSGNTIYF | TGTGCCAGCAGTCCGATCCAGGGACGGACCTCTGGAAACACCATATATTTT | NA | TRBJ1-3 | TRBV6-1 | NA
CASSDSPAANYGYTF | TGTGCCAGCAGTGACTCACCAGCAGCTAACTATGGCTACACCTTC | NA | TRBJ1-2 | TRBV6-4 | NA
CASRGGTGGTEQYF | TGTGCCAGCAGGGGCGGGACAGGGGGGACCGAGCAGTACTTC | TRBD1 | TRBJ2-7 | TRBV6-1 | NA
CSVGGAGTEAFF | TGCAGCGTTGGGGGGGCTGGGACTGAAGCTTTCTTT | NA | TRBJ1-1 | TRBV29-1 | NA
CASSFGQGAHQPQHF | TGTGCCAGCAGTTTCGGCCAGGGGGCCCATCAGCCCCAGCATTTT | TRBD1 | TRBJ1-5 | TRBV27 | few
CASLTGPGGNYGYTF | TGTGCCAGTTTAACAGGGCCGGGCGGGAACTATGGCTACACCTTC | NA | TRBJ1-2 | TRBV28 | NA
CASSTGSHNSPLHF | TGTGCCAGCAGTACAGGGTCGCATAATTCACCCCTCCACTTT | NA | TRBJ1-6 | TRBV2 | NA
CASIIFTGRANTEAFF | TGTGCCAGCATTATTTTTACCGGGAGGGCGAACACTGAAGCTTTCTTT | NA | TRBJ1-1 | TRBV6-1 | NA
CASNYALEGRPYF | TGTGCCAGCAACTACGCGCTGGAGGGGCGCCCGTACTTC | NA | TRBJ2-7 | TRBV11-2 | few
CASSSVGVLNEQYF | TGCGCCAGCAGTTCAGTCGGGGTGCTGAACGAGCAGTACTTC | NA | TRBJ2-7 | TRBV10-1 | NA
CASSLGRGQPQHF | TGTGCCAGCAGCTTGGGACGGGGTCAGCCCCAGCATTTT | NA | TRBJ1-5 | TRBV5-6 | NA
CASSSPGHSNTEAFF | TGTGCCAGCAGCTCACCGGGACATTCGAACACTGAAGCTTTCTTT | NA | TRBJ1-1 | TRBV6-1 | NA
CASSLPVRQAHEQYF | TGTGCCAGCAGCTTACCAGTACGGCAGGCCCACGAGCAGTACTTC | NA | TRBJ2-7 | TRBV11-2 | NA